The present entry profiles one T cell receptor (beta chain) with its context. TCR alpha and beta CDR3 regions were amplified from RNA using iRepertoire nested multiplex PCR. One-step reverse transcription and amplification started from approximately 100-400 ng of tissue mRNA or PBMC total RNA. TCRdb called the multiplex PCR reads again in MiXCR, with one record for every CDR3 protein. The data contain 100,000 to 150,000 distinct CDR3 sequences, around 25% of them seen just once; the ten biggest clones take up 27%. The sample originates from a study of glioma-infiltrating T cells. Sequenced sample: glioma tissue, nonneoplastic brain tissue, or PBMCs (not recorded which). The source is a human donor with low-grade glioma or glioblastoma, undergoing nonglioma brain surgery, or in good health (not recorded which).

The CDR3 loop is CSAIRGQEETQYF. In nucleotides, the CDR3 is TGCAGTGCTATCCGGGGCCAAGAAGAGACCCAGTACTTC. The chain recombines TRBV20-1 with TRBJ2-5; the D call may be TRBD1 or TRBD2 (5 bases each). This CDR3 region has 13 residues. V dropped 4 bases and J dropped 3 bases, with 12 bases sitting between them. Germline CDR1 reads DFQATT; CDR2 reads SNEGSKA (reference sequence).